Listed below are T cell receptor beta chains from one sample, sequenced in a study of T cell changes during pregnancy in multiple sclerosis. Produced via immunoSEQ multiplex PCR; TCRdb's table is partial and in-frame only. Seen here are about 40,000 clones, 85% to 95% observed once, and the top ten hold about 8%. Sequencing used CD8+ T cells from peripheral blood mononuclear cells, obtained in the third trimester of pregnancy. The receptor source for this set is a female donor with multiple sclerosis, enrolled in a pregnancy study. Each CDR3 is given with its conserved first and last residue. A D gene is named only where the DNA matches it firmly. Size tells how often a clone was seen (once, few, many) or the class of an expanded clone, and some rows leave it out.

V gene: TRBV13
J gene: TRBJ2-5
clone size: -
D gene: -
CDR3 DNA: TGTGCCAGCAGCTCCCTCAGATTCGAAAGCCAAGAGACCCAGTACTTC
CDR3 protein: CASSSLRFESQETQYF

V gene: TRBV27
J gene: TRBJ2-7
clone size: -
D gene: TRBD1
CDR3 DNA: TGTGCCAGCAGTTTATATTCGGGACAGGGGGCTTTGGAGCAGTACTTC
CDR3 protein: CASSLYSGQGALEQYF

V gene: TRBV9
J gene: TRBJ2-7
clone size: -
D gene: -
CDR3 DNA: TGTGCCAGCAGCGTCGGTACAGCTTCCTACGAGCAGTACTTC
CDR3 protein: CASSVGTASYEQYF

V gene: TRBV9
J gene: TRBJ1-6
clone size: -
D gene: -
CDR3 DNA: TGTGCCAGCAGCGCCACAGGTTCACCCCTCCACTTT
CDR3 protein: CASSATGSPLHF

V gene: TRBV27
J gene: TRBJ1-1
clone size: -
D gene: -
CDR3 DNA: TGTGCCAGCAGTGTGGACAGTCCAGGGTCAGACACTGAAGCTTTCTTT
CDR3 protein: CASSVDSPGSDTEAFF

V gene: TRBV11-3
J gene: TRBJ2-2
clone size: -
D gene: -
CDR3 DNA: TGTGCCAGCAGCTTACCGCAGTCCGACACCGGGGAGCTGTTTTTT
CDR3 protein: CASSLPQSDTGELFF

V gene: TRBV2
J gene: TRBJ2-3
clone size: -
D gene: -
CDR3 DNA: TGTGCCAACCAGATGGCCCTTAGCGGCGAATACACAGATACGCAGTATTTT
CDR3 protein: CANQMALSGEYTDTQYF

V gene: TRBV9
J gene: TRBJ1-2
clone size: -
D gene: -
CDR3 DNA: TGTGCCAGCTGGACAAGGGTCTACGGCTACACCTTC
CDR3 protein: CASWTRVYGYTF

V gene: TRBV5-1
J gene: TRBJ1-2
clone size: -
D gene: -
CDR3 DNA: TGCGCCACCCAGGAGCTGGGCGGCGACGGGATTGATGGCTACACCTTC
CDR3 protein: CATQELGGDGIDGYTF

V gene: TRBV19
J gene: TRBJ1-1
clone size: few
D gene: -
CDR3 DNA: TGTGCCAGTACGGACAGTCCCACTGAAGCTTTCTTT
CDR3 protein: CASTDSPTEAFF

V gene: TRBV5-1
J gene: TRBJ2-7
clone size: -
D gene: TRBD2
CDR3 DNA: TGCGCCAGCAGCCCGACTAGCGGCCCCTCCGAGCAGTACTTC
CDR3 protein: CASSPTSGPSEQYF

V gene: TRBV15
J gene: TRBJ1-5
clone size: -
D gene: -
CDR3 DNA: TGTGCCACCAAACCCGATAGGGGATTGGATCAGCCCCAGCATTTT
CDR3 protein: CATKPDRGLDQPQHF

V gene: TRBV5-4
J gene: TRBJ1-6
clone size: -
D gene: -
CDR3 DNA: TGTGCCAGCAGCTTGGACGGCAGGGAAGTAACACCCCTCCACTTT
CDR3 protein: CASSLDGREVTPLHF

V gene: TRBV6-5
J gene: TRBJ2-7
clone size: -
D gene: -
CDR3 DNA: TGTGCCAGCAGTTGGGCCACATCGGGATCCTACGAGCAGTACTTC
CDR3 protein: CASSWATSGSYEQYF

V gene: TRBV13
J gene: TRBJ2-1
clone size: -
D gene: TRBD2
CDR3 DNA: TGTGCCAGCAGCTTCACTAGCGGGGGGGCTGGGGAGCAGTTCTTC
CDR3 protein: CASSFTSGGAGEQFF

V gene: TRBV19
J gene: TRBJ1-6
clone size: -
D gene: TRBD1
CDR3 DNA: TGTGCCAGTAGTGGGACAGGGGGCTTAGTTTCACCCCTCCACTTT
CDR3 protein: CASSGTGGLVSPLHF

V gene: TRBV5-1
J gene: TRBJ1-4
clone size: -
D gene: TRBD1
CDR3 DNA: TGCGCCAGCAGCTGGACCGGGACAGGGATGATTGCTAATGAAAAACTGTTTTTT
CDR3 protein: CASSWTGTGMIANEKLFF